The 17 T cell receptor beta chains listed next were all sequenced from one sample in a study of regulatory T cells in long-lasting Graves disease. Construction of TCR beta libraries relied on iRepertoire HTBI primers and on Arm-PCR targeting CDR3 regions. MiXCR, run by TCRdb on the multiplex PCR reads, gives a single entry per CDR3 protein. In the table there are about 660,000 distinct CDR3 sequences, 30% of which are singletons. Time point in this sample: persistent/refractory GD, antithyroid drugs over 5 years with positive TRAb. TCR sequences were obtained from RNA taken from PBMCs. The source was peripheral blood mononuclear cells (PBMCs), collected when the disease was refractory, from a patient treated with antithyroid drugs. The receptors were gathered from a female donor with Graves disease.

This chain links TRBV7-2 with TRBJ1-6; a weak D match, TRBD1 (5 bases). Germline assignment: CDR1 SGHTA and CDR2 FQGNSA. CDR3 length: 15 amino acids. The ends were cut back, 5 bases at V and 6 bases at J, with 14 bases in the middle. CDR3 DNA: TGTGCCAGCAGCCCAGCAGGGATCCCTAATTCACCCCTCCACTTT. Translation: CASSPAGIPNSPLHF.

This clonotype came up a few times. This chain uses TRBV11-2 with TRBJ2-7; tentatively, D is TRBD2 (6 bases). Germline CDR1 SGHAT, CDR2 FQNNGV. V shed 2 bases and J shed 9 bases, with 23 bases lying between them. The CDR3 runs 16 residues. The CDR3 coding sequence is TGTGCCAGCAGCTTAACCCGGGACTCCTCTGAGCTTGGGCAGTACTTC. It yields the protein CASSLTRDSSELGQYF.

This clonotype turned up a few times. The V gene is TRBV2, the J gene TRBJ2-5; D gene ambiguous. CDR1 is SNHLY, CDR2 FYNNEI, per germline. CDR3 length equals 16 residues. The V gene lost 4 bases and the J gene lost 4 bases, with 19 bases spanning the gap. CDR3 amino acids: CASSGELVNRAETQYF. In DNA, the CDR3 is TGTGCCAGCAGTGGGGAATTGGTAAATCGGGCAGAGACCCAGTACTTC.

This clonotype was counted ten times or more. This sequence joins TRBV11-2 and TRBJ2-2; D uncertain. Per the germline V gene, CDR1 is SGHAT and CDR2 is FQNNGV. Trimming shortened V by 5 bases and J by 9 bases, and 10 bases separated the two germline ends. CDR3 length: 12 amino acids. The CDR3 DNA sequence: TGTGCCAGCAGCCCTGGGGTCCGGGAGCTGTTTTTT. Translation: CASSPGVRELFF. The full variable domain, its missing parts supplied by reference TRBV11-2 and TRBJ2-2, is EAGVAQSPRYKIIEKRQSVAFWCNPISGHATLYWYQQILGQGPKLLIQFQNNGVVDDSQLPKDRFSAERLKGVDSTLKIQPAKLEDSAVYLCASSPGVRELFFGEGSRLTVL.

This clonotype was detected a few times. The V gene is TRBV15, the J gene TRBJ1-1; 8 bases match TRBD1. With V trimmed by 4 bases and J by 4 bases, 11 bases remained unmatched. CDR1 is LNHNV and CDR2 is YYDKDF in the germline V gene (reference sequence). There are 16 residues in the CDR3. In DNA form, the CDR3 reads TGTGCCACCAGCACAACCTACAGCGGACAGGGCACTGAAGCTTTCTTT. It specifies CATSTTYSGQGTEAFF.

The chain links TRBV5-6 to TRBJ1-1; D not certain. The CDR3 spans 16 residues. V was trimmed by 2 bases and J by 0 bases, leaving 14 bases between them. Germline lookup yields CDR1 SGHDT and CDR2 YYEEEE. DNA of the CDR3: TGTGCCAGCAGCTTCTACGCGGAGACGGTGAACACTGAAGCTTTCTTT. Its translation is CASSFYAETVNTEAFF. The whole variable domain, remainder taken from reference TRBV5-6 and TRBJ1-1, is DAGVTQSPTHLIKTRGQQVTLRCSPKSGHDTVSWYQQALGQGPQFIFQYYEEEERQRGNFPDRFSGHQFPNYSSELNVNALLLGDSALYLCASSFYAETVNTEAFFGQGTRLTVV.

CDR3 region: CATSEEGRNNEQFF. The CDR3 nucleotides read TGTGCCACCAGTGAAGAAGGACGGAACAATGAGCAGTTCTTC. The chain uses TRBV24-1 and TRBJ2-1; D is unclear. The length of the CDR3 is 14 residues. Germline V gene sequence: CDR1 KGHDR, CDR2 SFDVKD. Trimming left V 4 bases short and J 5 bases short, with 11 bases between.

This chain's CDR3 is CASSTTTGWPTGNTIYF. DNA for the CDR3: TGTGCCAGCAGTACCACGACAGGGTGGCCGACTGGAAACACCATATATTTT. The chain recombines TRBV28 with TRBJ1-3, with 7 bases lining up with TRBD1. Germline lookup yields CDR1 MDHEN and CDR2 SYDVKM. J gave up 2 bases and V 5 bases, and 12 bases lay outside the gene matches. This CDR3 region has 17 residues. Combining the CDR3 with reference TRBV28 and TRBJ1-3 gives the whole variable domain DVKVTQSSRYLVKRTGEKVFLECVQDMDHENMFWYRQDPGLGLRLIYFSYDVKMKEKGDIPEGYSVSREKKERFSLILESASTNQTSMYLCASSTTTGWPTGNTIYFGEGSWLTVV.

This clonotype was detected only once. The CDR3: CASSLGLRIYEQYF. The CDR3 coding sequence is TGCGCCAGCAGCTTGGGTCTCCGGATCTACGAGCAGTACTTC. V gene TRBV5-1 combines with J gene TRBJ2-7; D unresolved. The CDR3 contains 14 residues. V was trimmed by 0 bases and J by 3 bases, leaving 10 bases between them. Germline values: CDR1 SGHRS, CDR2 YFSETQ.

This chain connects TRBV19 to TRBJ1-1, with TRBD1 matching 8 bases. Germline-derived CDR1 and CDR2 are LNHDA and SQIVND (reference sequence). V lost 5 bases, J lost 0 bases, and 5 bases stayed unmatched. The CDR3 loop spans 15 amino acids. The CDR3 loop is CASSSRDRMNTEAFF. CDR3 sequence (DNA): TGTGCCAGTAGTTCTAGGGACAGGATGAACACTGAAGCTTTCTTT.

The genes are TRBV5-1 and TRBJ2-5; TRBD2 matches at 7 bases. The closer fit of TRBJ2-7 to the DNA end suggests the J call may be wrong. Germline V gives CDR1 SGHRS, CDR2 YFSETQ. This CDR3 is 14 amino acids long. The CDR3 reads CASSLDGGDYEQYF. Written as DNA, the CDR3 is TGCGCCAGCAGCTTGGATGGGGGGGACTACGAGCAGTACTTC.

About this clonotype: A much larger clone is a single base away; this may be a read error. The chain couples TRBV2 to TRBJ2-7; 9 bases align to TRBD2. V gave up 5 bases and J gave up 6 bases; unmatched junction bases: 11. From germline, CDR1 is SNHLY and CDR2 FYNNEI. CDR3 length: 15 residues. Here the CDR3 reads CASSSPQAGGREQYF. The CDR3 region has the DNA TGTGCCAGCAGTAGCCCTCAAGCGGGAGGACGCGAGCAGTACTTC.

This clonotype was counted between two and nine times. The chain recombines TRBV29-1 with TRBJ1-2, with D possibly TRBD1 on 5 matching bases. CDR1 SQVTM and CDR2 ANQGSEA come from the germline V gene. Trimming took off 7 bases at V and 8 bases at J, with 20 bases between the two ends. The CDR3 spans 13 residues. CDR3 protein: CSAASGGGRGYTF. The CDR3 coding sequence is TGCAGCGCCGCTTCGGGGGGAGGACGGGGCTACACCTTC. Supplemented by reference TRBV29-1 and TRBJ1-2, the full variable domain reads SAVISQKPSRDICQRGTSLTIQCQVDSQVTMMFWYRQQPGQSLTLIATANQGSEATYESGFVIDKFPISRPNLTFSTLTVSNMSPEDSSIYLCSAASGGGRGYTFGSGTRLTVV.

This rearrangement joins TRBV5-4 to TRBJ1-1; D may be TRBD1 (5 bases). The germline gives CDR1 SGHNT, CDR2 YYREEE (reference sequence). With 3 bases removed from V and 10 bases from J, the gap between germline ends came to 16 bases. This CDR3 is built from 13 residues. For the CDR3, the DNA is TGTGCCAGCAGCTCCGCTCAGGGTCGAGCAGCTTTCTTT. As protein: CASSSAQGRAAFF. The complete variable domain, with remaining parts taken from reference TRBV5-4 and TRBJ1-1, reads ETGVTQSPTHLIKTRGQQVTLRCSSQSGHNTVSWYQQALGQGPQFIFQYYREEENGRGNFPPRFSGLQFPNYSSELNVNALELDDSALYLCASSSAQGRAAFFGQGTRLTVV.

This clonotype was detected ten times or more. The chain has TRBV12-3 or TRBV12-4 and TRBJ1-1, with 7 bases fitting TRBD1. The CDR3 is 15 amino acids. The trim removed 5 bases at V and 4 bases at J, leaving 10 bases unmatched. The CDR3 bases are TGTGCCAGCAGTCTAAAAACAGGGGTCGGCACTGAAGCTTTCTTT. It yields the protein CASSLKTGVGTEAFF.

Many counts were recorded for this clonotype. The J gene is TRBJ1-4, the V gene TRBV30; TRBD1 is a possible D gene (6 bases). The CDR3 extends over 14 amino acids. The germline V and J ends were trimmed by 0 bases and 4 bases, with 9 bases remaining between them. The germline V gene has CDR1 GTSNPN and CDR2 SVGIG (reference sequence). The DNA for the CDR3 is TGTGCCTGGAGTGTAACAGGGCTTAATGAAAAACTGTTTTTT. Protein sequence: CAWSVTGLNEKLFF.

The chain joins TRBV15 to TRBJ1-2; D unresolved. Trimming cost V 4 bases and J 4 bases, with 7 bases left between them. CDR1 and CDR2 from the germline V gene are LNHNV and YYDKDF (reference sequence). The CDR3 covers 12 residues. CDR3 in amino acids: CATSTDIYGYTF. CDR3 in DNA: TGTGCCACCAGCACAGACATCTATGGCTACACCTTC.